These 24 T cell receptor beta chains share one sample of origin, sequenced in a study of OX40 agonist ivuxolimab in advanced cancers. The method was immunoSEQ multiplex PCR; TCRdb's version includes in-frame clones alone and lacks a portion of them. The table has roughly 80,000 clones, roughly 92% seen once. This sample comprised CD4+ or CD8+ T cells sorted from blood, obtained in a trial of the OX40 agonist ivuxolimab. These receptor sequences come from an adult with an advanced solid tumor such as melanoma, head and neck, liver or kidney cancer.

The V call is TRBV4-3, the J call TRBJ1-5, with D maybe TRBD1 (6 bases). The ends were cut back, 0 bases at V and 5 bases at J, with 14 bases in the middle. The CDR3 runs to 16 residues. Germline assignment: CDR1 LGHNA and CDR2 YSLEER. Here the CDR3 DNA reads TGCGCCAGCAGCCAAGATAGGGGGACATTATATCAGCCCCAGCATTTT. Amino acids: CASSQDRGTLYQPQHF.

In nucleotides, the CDR3 is TGTGCCAGCAGCGTGACAGTTCACTACGAGCAGTACTTC. It encodes CASSVTVHYEQYF. The V and J genes are TRBV7-2 and TRBJ2-7; a possible D gene is TRBD1 (5 bases). V was trimmed by 5 bases and J by 3 bases, leaving 11 bases between them. This CDR3 is 13 amino acids long. Germline CDR1 is SGHTA and CDR2 is FQGNSA.

Remarks on this clone: The sample contains more than one DNA sequence encoding this CDR3. The genes are TRBV6-5 and TRBJ2-7; D is unclear. Germline V gives CDR1 MNHEY, CDR2 SVGAGI. The CDR3 has 13 residues. V dropped 2 bases and J dropped 1 base, with 6 bases sitting between them. The CDR3, as DNA: TGTGCCAGCAGTTACGGGCAGTCCTACGAGCAGTACTTC. Translating gives CASSYGQSYEQYF.

This chain joins TRBV19 and TRBJ2-1, with 7 bases aligning to TRBD1. V shed 1 base and J 2 bases; nucleotides not matched to a gene: 5. The CDR3 is 16 residues long. Germline V gene sequence: CDR1 LNHDA, CDR2 SQIVND (reference sequence). The CDR3 loop reads CASSIVGGRTYNEQFF. In DNA, the CDR3 is TGTGCCAGTAGTATAGTAGGGGGCAGGACCTACAATGAGCAGTTCTTC.

The rearrangement links TRBV7-3 to TRBJ2-3; D uncertain. V lost 4 bases and J lost 4, with 6 bases in between. The CDR3 sequence is 12 residues long. Germline lookup yields CDR1 SGHTA and CDR2 FQGTGA. The CDR3 nucleotides read TGTGCCAGCAGCTCAGTCGCAGATACGCAGTATTTT. Protein product: CASSSVADTQYF.

The V call is TRBV27, the J call TRBJ2-1; TRBD2 matches 10 bases. Germline V CDR1 and CDR2: MNHEY, SMNVEV (reference sequence). The CDR3 is 20 residues long. After removal of 0 bases from V and 4 bases from J, the junction contained 15 bases not matched to a gene. CDR3 nucleotide sequence: TGTGCCAGCAGTTTATCGTTCCTTTCGAGCGGGGGGGCCTCGTACAATGAGCAGTTCTTC. It encodes CASSLSFLSSGGASYNEQFF.

About this clone: The same CDR3 also results from other DNA sequences found in this sample. This rearrangement joins TRBV6-5 to TRBJ1-1; D is unclear. The germline V and J ends were trimmed by 0 bases and 1 base, with 3 bases remaining between them. The CDR3 covers 13 residues. Germline CDR1 reads MNHEY; CDR2 reads SVGAGI. CDR3 loop: CASSYSRNTEAFF. Written as DNA, the CDR3 is TGTGCCAGCAGTTACTCTAGGAACACTGAAGCTTTCTTT.

The chain combines TRBV27 with TRBJ2-3; a possible D gene is TRBD2 (6 bases). Germline-derived CDR1 and CDR2 are MNHEY and SMNVEV (reference sequence). The V end lost 1 base, the J end lost 1 base, and 9 bases lay between the germline ends. CDR3 length: 15 amino acids. This CDR3 reads CASSLWPSGTDTQYF. The DNA of the CDR3 is TGTGCCAGCAGTTTATGGCCTAGCGGCACAGATACGCAGTATTTT.

About this clone: This specimen includes other DNA sequences encoding the same CDR3. In DNA, the CDR3 is TGTGCCAGCAGCTTGATTGCAACTAATGAAAAACTGTTTTTT. Its protein is CASSLIATNEKLFF. This rearrangement joins TRBV5-6 to TRBJ1-4, with D uncertain. The V end lost 1 base, the J end lost 0 bases, and 4 bases lay between the germline ends. Germline loops: CDR1 SGHDT, CDR2 YYEEEE. The CDR3 length is 14 residues. Complete variable domain (other parts from reference TRBV5-6 and TRBJ1-4): DAGVTQSPTHLIKTRGQQVTLRCSPKSGHDTVSWYQQALGQGPQFIFQYYEEEERQRGNFPDRFSGHQFPNYSSELNVNALLLGDSALYLCASSLIATNEKLFFGSGTQLSVL.

The chain couples TRBV25-1 to TRBJ1-2; D gene uncertain. The CDR3 totals 13 residues. Germline V gene sequence: CDR1 MGHDK, CDR2 SYGVNS. The V end was cut by 4 bases, the J end by 3 bases, with 9 bases between. The CDR3 DNA reads as TGTGCCAGCAGTGGTGCTAGGCACTATGGCTACACCTTC. This gives the protein CASSGARHYGYTF.

V gene TRBV5-6 combines with J gene TRBJ1-6; D gene uncertain. Trimming pared 1 base from V and 5 bases from J, leaving 7 bases between. This CDR3 is built from 14 residues. From germline, CDR1 is SGHDT and CDR2 YYEEEE. CDR3 DNA: TGTGCCAGCAGCTTGACCGAGAATAATTCACCCCTCCACTTT. Translation gives CASSLTENNSPLHF.

The chain links TRBV30 to TRBJ2-1; 8 positions match TRBD2. The germline V gene encodes CDR1 GTSNPN and CDR2 SVGIG (reference sequence). After removal of 3 bases from V and 7 bases from J, the junction contained 17 bases not matched to a gene. There are 17 residues in the CDR3. The CDR3 sequence is CAWSRAYREGPWNEQFF. The CDR3, as DNA: TGTGCCTGGAGCCGAGCTTATCGGGAGGGCCCGTGGAATGAGCAGTTCTTC.

For the CDR3, the DNA is TGTGCCAGCAGCTTGGTTACAGGAAATAATGGCTACACCTTC. It encodes CASSLVTGNNGYTF. V gene TRBV5-4 combines with J gene TRBJ1-2; TRBD1 is a possible D gene (5 bases). Trimming removed 0 bases at V and 6 bases at J, with 12 bases between. This CDR3 contains 14 residues. CDR1 SGHNT and CDR2 YYREEE come from the germline V gene (reference sequence).

The genes are TRBV4-3 and TRBJ2-7; D is perhaps TRBD1 (5 bases). The CDR3 extends over 16 amino acids. In germline, CDR1 is LGHNA, CDR2 YSLEER. V lost 1 base and J 4 bases, leaving 17 bases between the germline ends. The chain's CDR3 is CASSQGTGREGYEQYF. The CDR3 DNA follows: TGCGCCAGCAGCCAAGGTACAGGCAGGGAAGGATACGAGCAGTACTTC.

The chain combines TRBV30 with TRBJ2-7; 9 bases line up with TRBD2. Germline lookup yields CDR1 GTSNPN and CDR2 SVGIG (reference sequence). This CDR3 region has 14 residues. V lost 2 bases to trimming and J lost 5 bases; unmatched junction nucleotides: 7. In nucleotides, the CDR3 is TGTGCCTGGAGTACGGCGGGGGGGCCCGACGAGCAGTACTTC. This encodes CAWSTAGGPDEQYF.

V and J are TRBV11-2 and TRBJ2-3; 13 nucleotides align to TRBD2. Germline V gene sequence: CDR1 SGHAT, CDR2 FQNNGV. The CDR3 length is 15 residues. After removal of 6 bases from V and 5 bases from J, the junction contained 5 bases not matched to a gene. The CDR3 loop is CASSWTSGSGDTQYF. The CDR3 DNA is TGTGCCAGCAGTTGGACTAGCGGGAGTGGAGATACGCAGTATTTT.

V and J are TRBV28 and TRBJ1-4; D might be TRBD1 (5 bases). The CDR3 runs 15 residues. Germline V CDR1 and CDR2: MDHEN, SYDVKM. Deletions cut 5 bases from V and 8 bases from J, with 18 bases between. The CDR3 coding sequence is TGTGCCAGCAGTCCCCTAGGCAGGGAAGGGGAAAAACTGTTTTTT. Translated: CASSPLGREGEKLFF.

This CDR3 is CASSPEPGPQHF. CDR3 nucleotide sequence: TGTGCCAGTAGCCCGGAACCGGGGCCCCAGCATTTT. The chain links TRBV19 to TRBJ1-5; D is ambiguous. The CDR3 extends over 12 amino acids. CDR1 is LNHDA and CDR2 is SQIVND in the germline V gene (reference sequence). Trimming stripped 6 bases from V and 9 bases from J, with 12 bases between.

This chain connects TRBV27 to TRBJ2-2; D is unresolved. In germline, CDR1 is MNHEY, CDR2 SMNVEV (reference sequence). The V gene lost 10 bases and the J gene lost 3 bases, with 6 bases spanning the gap. The CDR3 has 11 amino acids. For the CDR3, the DNA is TGTGCCACCAAAGACACCGGGGAGCTGTTTTTT. This gives the protein CATKDTGELFF.

CDR3 DNA sequence: TGCGCCAGCAGTGTCTCCCTAGCGGGAGATCGGGTAGGGTCCTACAATGAGCAGTTCTTC. Protein product: CASSVSLAGDRVGSYNEQFF. The V call is TRBV10-2, the J call TRBJ2-1; TRBD2 matches at 10 bases. In germline, CDR1 is WSHSY, CDR2 SAAADI. V was clipped by 4 bases and J by 1 base; unmatched bases: 16. CDR3 length: 20 residues.

To note about this clone: Other DNA sequences in this sample translate to the same CDR3. The rearrangement links TRBV6-1 to TRBJ2-4; no reliable D call. The V and J ends lost 1 base and 12 bases respectively, with 7 bases between them. This CDR3 contains 11 residues. CDR1 is MNHNS, CDR2 SASEGT, per germline. CDR3: CASSEGWTQYF. In DNA, the CDR3 is TGTGCCAGCAGTGAAGGATGGACTCAGTACTTC.

V and J are TRBV5-8 and TRBJ1-1; possible D gene TRBD1, 5 bases. The CDR3 is 12 residues long. Between the trimmed V and J ends, which lost 1 base and 8 bases, there was a span of 9 bases. Germline-derived CDR1 and CDR2 are SGHTS and YDEGEE. CDR3 loop: CASSLYNREAFF. The CDR3 coding sequence is TGTGCCAGCAGCTTGTATAACAGGGAAGCTTTCTTT.

In regard to this clone: Additional DNA sequences in this sample encode the identical CDR3. The chain is built from TRBV9 and TRBJ1-1; a weak D match, TRBD1 (5 bases). CDR3 length equals 14 residues. In germline, CDR1 is SGDLS, CDR2 YYNGEE. Trimming removed 0 bases at V and 3 bases at J, with 9 bases between. CDR3 in DNA: TGTGCCAGCAGCGTAGGCCAGGGCGACACTGAAGCTTTCTTT. It specifies CASSVGQGDTEAFF.

This rearrangement joins TRBV7-3 to TRBJ2-1, with D perhaps TRBD2 (7 bases). Germline V lookup: CDR1 SGHTA, CDR2 FQGTGA. Trimming took 4 bases from V and 0 from J, leaving 13 bases between them. The CDR3 sequence is 16 residues long. The CDR3 bases are TGTGCCAGCAGCTCTTGGGAGGGACACTCCTACAATGAGCAGTTCTTC. This translates into CASSSWEGHSYNEQFF.